This T cell receptor beta chain was identified during a study of blood T cells in healthy people across ages. Findings and caveats of the study: Investigators viewed diversity estimates from one million T cells as underestimates, the study reported. CMV status of donors was unknown, possibly confounding expanded clonotype changes.

With a J-beta primer mix and a sample-barcoded 5' primer, a second PCR ran roughly 6 to 11 cycles. The authors tagged each cDNA molecule using a template-switch adaptor with 12 random nucleotides. TCRdb fed the 5' RACE reads into MiXCR, producing one record per CDR3 protein. The sample carries hundreds of thousands of distinct CDR3 sequences, roughly 31% recorded once. Germline V lookup: CDR1 DFQATT, CDR2 SNEGSKA (reference sequence). V lost 7 bases to trimming and J lost 5 bases, with 10 bases between them. The CDR3 is made up of 11 amino acids. Regarding this clonotype: The antigen remains unidentified.

The receptor comes from a woman aged 80 or older in good health. The J gene is TRBJ2-3, the V gene TRBV20-1; no definite D call. Specimen: blood. The CDR3 spells CSVESRDTQYF. The CDR3, as DNA: TGCAGTGTTGAAAGCCGAGATACGCAGTATTTT.